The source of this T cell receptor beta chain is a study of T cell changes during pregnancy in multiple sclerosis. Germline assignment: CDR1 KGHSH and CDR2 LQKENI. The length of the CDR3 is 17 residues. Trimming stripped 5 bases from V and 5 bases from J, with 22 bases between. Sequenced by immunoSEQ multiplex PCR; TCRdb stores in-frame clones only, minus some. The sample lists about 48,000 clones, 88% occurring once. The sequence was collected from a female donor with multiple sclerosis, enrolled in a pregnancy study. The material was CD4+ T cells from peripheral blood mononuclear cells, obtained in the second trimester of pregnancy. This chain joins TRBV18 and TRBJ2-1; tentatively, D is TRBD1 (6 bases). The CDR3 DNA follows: TGTGCCAGCTCAAGCTACGGGACAATGAGACGGGACAATGAGCAGTTCTTC. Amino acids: CASSSYGTMRRDNEQFF. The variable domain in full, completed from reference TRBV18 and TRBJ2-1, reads NAGVMQNPRHLVRRRGQEARLRCSPMKGHSHVYWYRQLPEEGLKFMVYLQKENIIDESGMPKERFSAEFPKEGPSILRIQQVVRGDSAAYFCASSSYGTMRRDNEQFFGPGTRLTVL.